This TCR beta chain was found in a study of blood T cell repertoires in COVID-19. At the level of the study: Donors in the United States, Italy and Spain gave samples during acute or convalescent COVID-19. T cells, B-cell-depleted T cells, or PBMCs supplied cDNA or gDNA.

This CDR3 spans 15 amino acids. The germline V gene encodes CDR1 LGHNA and CDR2 YNFKEQ. The germline V and J ends were trimmed by 0 bases and 7 bases, with 15 bases remaining between them. The Seattle site enrolled patients during active infection and followed them longitudinally. Authors' analysis steps: The assay estimated nucleated cells by amplifying reference gene primers. Some clones are missing from TCRdb's copy, which holds only in-frame ones; the method was immunoSEQ multiplex PCR. Clone size and V and J calls were adopted from that table, with D and trimming inferred from the DNA. The table lists 400,000 or so clones, about nine tenths of them singletons.

The sample consisted of peripheral blood. This chain connects TRBV4-2 to TRBJ1-2; D might be TRBD1 (6 bases). This receptor was obtained from a woman aged 40 to 50 with COVID-19, enrolled during active disease. DNA of the CDR3: TGTGCCAGCAGCCAAGATGGCCAGGGGTATAGTGGCTACACCTTC. It yields the protein CASSQDGQGYSGYTF.